This T cell receptor (beta chain) was retrieved from a study of blood T cell repertoires in COVID-19 (dated by TCRdb to 2020 to 2022). Regarding the complete study: The collaborator samples originated in the United States, Italy and Spain and spanned the acute and convalescent phases of COVID-19. The sample metadata nearly always contained a de-identified subject ID, COVID-19 status, age in years and sex. HLA class I and class II types, where available, came from metadata supplied by the sample provider rather than from assay-based typing. The samples were drawn from the first 160 participants of the ongoing ImmuneRACE study and from over 950 subjects provided by 6 global collaborators. The repertoires were released in a freely available public database meant as a resource for research on the immune response to SARS-CoV-2. Deeply sampled blood TCRbeta repertoires from subjects exposed to, actively infected with, or recovered from COVID-19 were included in the dataset. The material from the prospective study consisted of cDNA or gDNA derived from T cells, B-cell-depleted T cells, or PBMCs. What the work shows at the level of the full study, not this receptor alone: The amount of clinical and demographic metadata varied by source and participant and was provided uncurated.

Comment on this clone: Its target antigen remains unknown. Base quality data are lacking; no much larger clone is found one base away.

The immunoSEQ Assay, a bias-controlled multiplex PCR, was used to amplify TCRbeta CDR3 regions from genomic DNA. The study's own analysis went as follows. The number of nucleated cells in each sample was estimated from the amplification of reference gene primers within the assay. To quantify the absolute abundance of each unique TCRbeta CDR3 rearrangement, sequence reads were collapsed and filtered. For each sample, productive Simpson clonality was calculated as the square root of Simpson's diversity index across productive rearrangements. In TCRdb, the immuneACCESS table is reduced to in-frame sequences with V and J assigned. These tables do not hold every clone; where another copy was compared, an unresolved V gene accounts for under half, and the others remain unexplained. Clone size and V and J calls were adopted from that table, with D and trimming inferred from the DNA. This sample has 150,000 to 200,000 clones in its table, and roughly nine tenths of those were observed once. The ten largest clones take up 3% to 4% of the sample.

The collaborating institutions used their own protocols to collect whole blood in K2EDTA tubes. For TCRbeta analysis, collaborators shipped samples as frozen whole blood, isolated PBMCs, or DNA extracted from either of those sample types. V drops 1 base and J drops 0 bases, leaving 11 bases in between. The germline V gene sets CDR1 to SGHDT and CDR2 to YYEEEE. The CDR3 holds 15 amino acids from the cysteine to the phenylalanine. The retained sequence is limited to the CDR3, 45 bases, with the frame set at the first base. Rearrangement joined TRBV5-6 to TRBJ2-7, with the D gene not clear enough to name. Sequenced input: peripheral blood. This TCR was recovered from a man aged 65 to 79 with acute or convalescent COVID-19. The DNA sequence is TGTGCCAGCAGCTTGATGACCTCAGGCTCCTACGAGCAGTACTTC. Its coded protein is CASSLMTSGSYEQYF.